This T cell receptor (beta chain) was retrieved from a study of cytomegalovirus exposure and HLA in healthy donors (dated by TCRdb to 2017 to 2019). For context, the study as a whole: According to an earlier analysis of around 600 of the donors, about 170 million T cells yielded roughly 100 million unique TCR beta sequences and roughly 280 Gb of sequence data. An early release covering roughly 580 HLA-typed donors comprised about 300 gigabases of sequencing data and around 80 million unique TCR sequences. Of the approximately 400 genotyped donors, roughly 85% fell in the genetic ancestry cluster associated with self-reported Caucasian donors. The study aimed to test whether signatures of past pathogen exposure could be identified by cataloging public T cell receptors. Using immunosequencing, the study profiled T cell repertoires from fewer than 700 subjects and related those repertoires to cytomegalovirus serostatus. Along with the roughly 700-subject first cohort, a separate validation cohort of about 110 different subjects was used. To predict cytomegalovirus infection status, the study brought together high-throughput TCR immunosequencing, statistical association of individual TCRs with disease status, and machine learning. To study patterns of TCR occurrence, a later analysis re-analyzed previously published TCR beta repertoires from 650 to 750 donors and added high-resolution HLA genotyping. Rather than drawing on any new phenotypic data, the later analysis identified candidate immune exposures from TCR beta sequences and the way those sequences occurred across donors. An earlier analysis of approximately 580 of the donors used high-throughput TCR beta sequencing to judge whether each TCR beta V gene segment behaved as functional or pseudogenic. Donor age, sex, ethnicity and CMV serostatus were compiled together with the repertoire data. Genome-wide SNP genotypes for about 55% of the 666 donors were used in a later genetic analysis, which treated that subset as a discovery cohort. Every discovery cohort repertoire had been produced on one sequencing platform. Both class I and class II loci were covered by HLA typing, at four-digit resolution. The number of typed donors differed by locus: roughly 620-630 for A, B, C, DRB1 and DQB1; 500 to 550 for DQA1; around 610 for DPA1; and 400 to 480 for DPB1. Because of strong linkage in the cohort, roughly 5 DR-DQ haplotypes were treated as single units for association and clustering. Among around 400 genotyped donors of the cohort, an average of around 240,000 unique TCR beta nucleotide sequences was sequenced per donor, of which roughly 17% were non-productive.

The cohort was made up of approximately 670 healthy bone marrow donors. At the time of sampling, all cohort members were nominally healthy, though unrecorded immune exposures were likely present. The donor was CMV seropositive and belonged to the group of 250 to 300 seropositive cohort members. A peripheral blood sample was provided by each donor, and peripheral blood mononuclear cells were used for TCR beta sequencing. The Qiagen DNeasy Blood Extraction Kit was used to extract genomic DNA from the blood cell samples. CDR1 and CDR2 were assigned from the germline V gene as WSHSY and SAAADI. Unmatched junction bases come to 7, with V trimmed by 8 bases and J by 6 bases. CDR3 length: 13 amino acids, cysteine to phenylalanine. Left in the record is the CDR3 DNA by itself, 39 bases read in frame from the first base. Turning to this clone: The clone's antigen remains unknown. Base-call qualities are not available, and no considerably larger clone is one nucleotide away.

Library creation used the immunoSEQ multiplex PCR assay. The multiplex PCR relied on a mix of 60 forward primers for TCR Vbeta segments and 13 reverse primers for TCR Jbeta segments. Amplification of the CDR3 region of rearranged TCR beta genes was performed with a multiplex PCR assay on genomic DNA. On the Illumina HiSeq System, the amplified TCR beta libraries were sequenced as 87-base-pair reads. The published analysis was carried out like this. Across the roughly 670 repertoires, a later analysis counted tens of millions of unique TCR beta chains, some 11 million of which were shared by at least two donors. To remove PCR and sequencing errors, raw reads were error-corrected and collapsed into unique sequences using a nearest-neighbor algorithm that merged closely related sequences. CDR3 sequences were aligned to IMGT reference sequences to assign V, D and J gene segments. For a sequence to be retained, a match of at least six nucleotides to both a V gene segment and a J gene segment was required. A rearrangement counted as productive if the CDR3 had no stop codons and remained in frame with V and J, and every other rearrangement counted as non-productive. Following IMGT convention, CDR3 was defined as the stretch from the second conserved V-encoded cysteine up to the conserved J-encoded phenylalanine. In an earlier analysis of more than 550 of the donors, sequences lacking an unambiguous match to a single V gene segment were excluded. An earlier analysis of some 500 of the donors classified V segments as functional when productive rearrangements were above 56.7% and as segregating when the standard deviation between donors was above 5%. A statistical classification framework was built for diagnosing cytomegalovirus status from the catalog of TCR beta chain sequences. In a later analysis, TCR nucleotide sequences were compared against IMGT/GENE-DB human TR gene sequences so that V and J genes could be assigned. A later analysis assigned CDR3 sequences and most-parsimonious VDJ recombination scenarios with the TCRdist pipeline. A later analysis defined each TCR beta chain by its CDR3 amino acid sequence plus V-gene family, and excluded reads lacking a unique V-gene family. As a way to deal with suspected cross-contamination and a sequencing artifact, a later analysis dropped 450 to 600 nucleotide sequences that were highly shared and had low generation probability. For each public chain, a later analysis derived a clonal expansion index from normalized ranks of inferred template counts within each repertoire. Generation probabilities in a later analysis came from a VDJ recombination model fitted to out-of-frame rearrangements, and those results were checked against IGoR. A later analysis scored TCR-TCR, TCR-HLA and TCR-CMV co-occurrence with hypergeometric tests, applying a repertoire-size bias correction to TCR pairs. In a later analysis, false discovery rates were estimated by permuting HLA or CMV assignments 20 times. A later analysis grouped co-occurring TCRs with DBSCAN, adding TCRdist sequence similarity when clustering within HLA-allele-positive subsets. Repertoires with fewer than 30,000 or more than 120,000 public chains, plus five repertoires with anomalous nucleotide sharing, were excluded from co-occurrence clustering. Entries here come from immuneACCESS through TCRdb and include only in-frame sequences with V and J called. Some clones fail to appear in such tables; in the studies checked, an unresolved V gene covers under half of the shortfall, and the cause of the remainder is unknown. That table furnishes V, J and clone size, whereas the DNA furnished D and trimming. This sample comprises roughly 160,000 clones, 80% to 90% of them detected only once. The ten largest clonotypes hold 7.5% to 10% of the sample.

The paper as a whole reports these results and caveats: In both the original and validation cohorts, the classifier was reported to diagnose cytomegalovirus status with high specificity and sensitivity. A further reported finding was that TCR beta sequences accurately predicted the HLA-A and HLA-B alleles for most subjects in the first cohort. Most CMV-associated TCR beta chains appeared to be HLA-restricted in a later analysis, and the HLA associations seemed to be driven largely by CMV exposure. In the study, 164 TCR beta chains were listed as associated with cytomegalovirus. Immune exposure information for the cohort was limited to CMV serostatus. Presence/absence analyses assumed roughly uniform sequencing depth across donors, an assumption that may not hold. When HLA alleles, especially DR and DQ, strongly co-occurred, TCR associations were difficult to assign to individual alleles. Only TCR beta chains were sequenced in this cohort, and the absence of alpha or paired-chain data limited detectable features. It was suggested by the authors that the approach could potentially be generalized to other disease states and immunological phenotypes. Because HLA typing was unavailable for some donors at each locus, only the typed subset was used in association tests. Some 15 rarely observed V segments, including chromosome 9 orphons, were excluded from the earlier analysis of approximately 500 of the donors because counts were too low. A later analysis found that HLA-associated TCR beta chains were more clonally expanded and had lower generation probabilities than equally common non-associated chains. In an earlier analysis of 450 to 750 of the donors, most TCR beta V segments appeared in productive rearrangements about 87% or about 30% of the time, broadly matching IMGT annotations. A later analysis found that TCR association rates varied across HLA loci, with DRB1 alleles showing the most associated TCRs and HLA-C alleles the fewest. While some public TCRs were present in many individuals, most TCR sequences turned up only very rarely across donors. At a false discovery rate of 0.05, a later analysis linked fewer than 20,000 TCR beta sequences to specific HLA alleles. A cluster of highly shared sequence variants was judged likely to represent a technical artifact of the sequencing pipeline. Correlated functional status among segregating V segments might reflect linkage disequilibrium, but an unknown experimental factor could not be ruled out. In a later analysis, several top co-occurrence clusters were reported to appear linked to parvovirus B19, influenza, CMV and Epstein-Barr virus. V-gene and J-gene trimming of TCR beta chains was associated with a missense DCLRE1C variant in a later genetic analysis, and the association was replicated in an independent cohort. A few of the identified cytomegalovirus-associated TCR beta chains were confirmed in vitro to be specific for cytomegalovirus antigens. Some IMGT-functional V segments, including TRBV6-2 and TRBV6-3, could not be told apart with the 87-base-pair reads, so those segments were excluded. In a later genetic analysis, fewer N-insertions in productive TCRs were reported among donors in an Asian-associated ancestry cluster than the roughly 700-donor mean.

This sequence was found in a man younger than 30 in good health and CMV-seropositive. The V gene is TRBV10-2 and the J gene is TRBJ2-1; TRBD2 matches 7 bases in the middle. What was sequenced was PBMCs. The nucleotide sequence reads TGCGCCAGCTCGACTAGCTTCCGCAATGAGCAGTTCTTC. This translates into CASSTSFRNEQFF.